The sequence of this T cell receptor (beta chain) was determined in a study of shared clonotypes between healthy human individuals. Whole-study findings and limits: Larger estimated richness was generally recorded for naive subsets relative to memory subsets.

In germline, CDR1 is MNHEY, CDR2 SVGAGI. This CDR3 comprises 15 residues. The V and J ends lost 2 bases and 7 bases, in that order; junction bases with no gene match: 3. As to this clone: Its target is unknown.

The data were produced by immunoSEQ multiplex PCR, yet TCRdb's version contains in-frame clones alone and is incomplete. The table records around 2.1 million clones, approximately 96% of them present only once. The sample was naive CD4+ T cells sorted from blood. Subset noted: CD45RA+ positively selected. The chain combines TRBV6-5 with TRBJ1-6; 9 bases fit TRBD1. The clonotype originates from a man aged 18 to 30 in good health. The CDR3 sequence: CASSYGGQGNSPLHF. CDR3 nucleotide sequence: TGTGCCAGCAGTTACGGAGGACAGGGGAATTCACCCCTCCACTTT.